This TCR beta chain stems from a study of patients and donors after allogeneic stem cell transplantation. TCRdb ran MiXCR on the RT-PCR reads and lists one entry per CDR3 protein. In the table there are about 410,000 distinct CDR3 sequences, around 16% of which are singletons. A few counts support this clonotype. This clonotype originated in a human donor who was either an allogeneic HSCT recipient or a stem cell or donor lymphocyte infusion donor (not recorded which). It is not recorded whose cells these are; they may come from a transplant donor. Sequencing was carried out using blood, either unsorted or a sorted T cell fraction (not recorded which).

As DNA, the CDR3 is TGTGCCACCCGACTAGCGGGAGAACGGATCGGGCAGTACTTC. This translates into CATRLAGERIGQYF. This rearrangement joins TRBV6-1 to TRBJ2-7; 12 positions agree with TRBD2. After removal of 10 bases from V and 9 bases from J, the junction contained 13 bases not matched to a gene. Germline CDR1 and CDR2: MNHNS and SASEGT. The CDR3 totals 14 residues.